This TCR beta chain was captured by sequencing in a study of T cell responses to AZD1222 COVID-19 vaccine. Findings of the study overall: CD4 TCRs covered the whole spike, strongest at regions 160-218 and 743-854. Per reports, nearly half of all spike-specific TCRs target regions that are unmutated in variants. Just a handful of people given AZD1222 tested seropositive at baseline.

Points on this clone: Its specificity is not known.

In germline, CDR1 is SGHDN, CDR2 FVKESK. The CDR3 spans 16 residues. Trimming cost V 4 bases and J 0 bases; bases outside gene matches: 6. Assay used: immunoSEQ multiplex PCR; TCRdb lists only in-frame clones, some missing. The sample has 140,000 to 150,000 clones; roughly 93% are singletons. The chain uses TRBV14 and TRBJ2-1; 7 positions match TRBD2. The material sequenced was peripheral blood, taken 28 days after the second AZD1222 dose. This TCR derives from an adult who received the AZD1222 COVID-19 vaccine. In DNA, the CDR3 is TGTGCCAGCAGCCCCCCGAGGACTAGCTCCTACAATGAGCAGTTCTTC. As protein: CASSPPRTSSYNEQFF.